The following is a T cell receptor beta chain sequence with its context. The table came from immunoSEQ multiplex PCR; TCRdb's copy has only in-frame clones and leaves some out. This sample has 110,000 to 150,000 clones, with 75% to 90% found just once. The record originates from a study of blood T cell repertoires in COVID-19. The specimen sequenced was peripheral blood. The source is a man aged 60-69 years with active or convalescent COVID-19.

The CDR3 loop is CASGRTGTGGGYTF. The CDR3 DNA follows: TGTGCTAGTGGCCGTACCGGGACAGGGGGCGGCTACACCTTC. The genes are TRBV12-5 and TRBJ1-2, with 12 nucleotides matching TRBD1. Germline assignment: CDR1 LGHNT and CDR2 FRNRAP. V shed 6 bases and J 8 bases; nucleotides not matched to a gene: 7. The CDR3 consists of 14 residues. Full variable domain (missing parts from reference TRBV12-5 and TRBJ1-2): DARVTQTPRHKVTEMGQEVTMRCQPILGHNTVFWYRQTMMQGLELLAYFRNRAPLDDSGMPKDRFSAEMPDATLATLKIQPSEPRDSAVYFCASGRTGTGGGYTFGSGTRLTVV.